A selection of T cell receptor beta chains follows, all from one sample in a study of blood T cell repertoires in COVID-19. The method was immunoSEQ multiplex PCR; TCRdb's version includes in-frame clones alone and lacks a portion of them. This repertoire shows 100,000 to 150,000 clones, approximately 91% found once; its top ten account for more than 0.9%. Sequencing input: peripheral blood. These receptors were obtained from an elderly woman with acute or convalescent COVID-19. Both conserved end residues are part of each CDR3. Each record gives: D gene, J gene, V gene, clone size, CDR3 protein, CDR3 DNA. A D gene is named only where the DNA matches it firmly. Clone size is stated in some rows and not others, as once, few, many or a class when expanded.

>-|TRBJ1-6|TRBV6-1|-
CASSEAPGYNSPLHF
TGTGCCAGCAGTGAAGCTCCAGGGTATAATTCACCCCTCCACTTT
>-|TRBJ2-3|TRBV6-1|once
CASSERTDTQYF
TGTGCCAGCAGTGAGCGGACAGATACGCAGTATTTT
>TRBD2|TRBJ2-5|TRBV15|-
CATSREASGVGTQYF
TGTGCCACCAGCAGAGAGGCTAGCGGGGTCGGGACCCAGTACTTC
>-|TRBJ1-5|TRBV5-6|-
CASTSGVKGNQPQHF
TGTGCCAGCACCTCAGGGGTTAAAGGGAATCAGCCCCAGCATTTT
>TRBD2|TRBJ2-2|TRBV5-1|-
CASSPGLAGVVGELFF
TGCGCCAGCAGCCCGGGGCTAGCGGGAGTAGTCGGGGAGCTGTTTTTT
>TRBD2|TRBJ2-7|TRBV18|once
CASSPLAGGTYEQYF
TGTGCCAGCTCCCCCCTGGCGGGGGGGACCTACGAGCAGTACTTC
>-|TRBJ2-3|TRBV28|-
CASSFTRGSTDTQYF
TGTGCCAGCAGTTTCACCAGGGGCAGCACAGATACGCAGTATTTT
>-|TRBJ2-1|TRBV6-5|-
CASRPGGGEQFF
TGTGCCAGCAGGCCCGGTGGAGGTGAGCAGTTCTTC
>TRBD1|TRBJ2-7|TRBV12-3/TRBV12-4|-
CASSLRQGQYF
TGTGCCAGCAGTTTGAGACAGGGCCAGTACTTC
>-|TRBJ2-1|TRBV7-9|-
CASSEMDEQFF
TGTGCCAGCAGCGAGATGGATGAGCAGTTCTTC
>-|TRBJ2-4|TRBV28|-
CASSLDTIAKNIQYF
TGTGCCAGCAGCTTGGACACCATAGCCAAAAACATTCAGTACTTC
>TRBD1|TRBJ1-3|TRBV7-9|-
CASSYRQGGGNTIYF
TGTGCCAGCAGTTACCGACAGGGGGGTGGAAACACCATATATTTT
>-|TRBJ2-5|TRBV5-6|-
CASSPRTESQYF
TGTGCCAGCAGCCCTCGTACCGAGTCCCAGTACTTC
>-|TRBJ2-5|TRBV29-1|once
CSVALAPPSQETQYF
TGCAGCGTTGCGCTAGCCCCCCCAAGCCAAGAGACCCAGTACTTC
>TRBD2|TRBJ2-5|TRBV5-6|few
CASSPLAGETQYF
TGTGCCAGCAGCCCCCTAGCGGGAGAGACCCAGTACTTC
>-|TRBJ2-5|TRBV11-3|-
CASSLGLQETQYF
TGTGCCAGCAGCTTAGGACTACAAGAGACCCAGTACTTC
>-|TRBJ1-1|TRBV27|-
CASSLSWDTNTEAFF
TGTGCCAGCAGTTTAAGTTGGGACACGAACACTGAAGCTTTCTTT
>TRBD2|TRBJ2-3|TRBV5-1|-
CASSRGGSADTQYF
TGCGCCAGCAGCCGGGGGGGCAGCGCAGATACGCAGTATTTT
>TRBD2|TRBJ2-1|TRBV9|-
CASSVALKTSGSGEQFF
TGTGCCAGCAGCGTAGCTTTAAAGACTAGCGGGAGTGGCGAGCAGTTCTTC
>-|TRBJ2-4|TRBV11-2|-
CASSFVGGVAKNIQYF
TGTGCCAGCAGCTTTGTCGGAGGGGTAGCCAAAAACATTCAGTACTTC
>-|TRBJ1-1|TRBV7-9|-
CASSLQGGTEAFF
TGTGCCAGCAGCCTACAGGGCGGCACTGAAGCTTTCTTT
>-|TRBJ1-2|TRBV6-4|-
CASSDRYGYTF
TGTGCCAGCAGTGACCGCTATGGCTACACCTTC
>-|TRBJ2-7|TRBV7-7|-
CASSLEGLRSSYEQYF
TGTGCCAGCAGCTTAGAGGGACTGCGGAGCTCCTACGAGCAGTACTTC
>TRBD1|TRBJ2-7|TRBV4-3|few
CASSRGQGFRYEQYF
TGCGCCAGCAGTCGCGGACAGGGGTTTCGCTACGAGCAGTACTTC